This T cell receptor beta chain originates from a study of blood T cell repertoires in COVID-19. Study at large: The cDNA or gDNA used as material had been derived from T cells, B-cell-depleted T cells, or PBMCs.

This clone was picked up one time. The CDR3 extends over 17 amino acids. Per the germline V gene, CDR1 is KGHSH and CDR2 is LQKENI. V was trimmed by 3 bases and J by 0 bases, leaving 15 bases between them. Seattle participants joined during active infection and were tracked over time. In the authors' methods: Counts of nucleated cells, estimated from reference gene primer amplification, were obtained. Sequencing used immunoSEQ multiplex PCR; TCRdb keeps in-frame clones, though not all of them. V and J calls and clone size are those listed in that table; D and trimming were worked out from the DNA. The repertoire consists of a few hundred thousand clones, with approximately 89% occurring once and the leading ten covering 1.5% to 2%.

The clonotype was recovered from a woman aged 25 to 45 with COVID-19, enrolled during active disease. The chain couples TRBV18 to TRBJ2-1, with D maybe TRBD1 (6 bases). The specimen sequenced was peripheral blood. The DNA of the CDR3 is TGTGCCAGCTCACCCCGACAGGAACTAAGCTCCTACAATGAGCAGTTCTTC. It codes for CASSPRQELSSYNEQFF.